One and the same sample provided the 28 T cell receptor beta chains below, sequenced in a study of T cells after yellow fever vaccination. TCRdb fed the 5' RACE reads into MiXCR, producing one record per CDR3 protein. This repertoire shows roughly 340,000 distinct CDR3 sequences, 3% to 4.5% found once; its top ten account for approximately 25%. The sequenced sample was PBMCs, obtained 5 days after the yellow fever booster vaccination. These receptors all come from a man younger than 30 who received the YFV17D yellow fever vaccine.

The V call is TRBV21-1, the J call TRBJ2-3. TRBV21-1 is noted as a pseudogene. This CDR3 is 15 amino acids long. CDR3 residues: CASSIGDTSTDTQYF. DNA for the CDR3: TGTGCCAGCAGCATAGGAGACACCAGCACAGATACGCAGTATTTT.

This clonotype has a handful of counts. The J gene is TRBJ1-4, the V gene TRBV28; TRBD1 aligns across 7 bases. The J segment lost 6 bases and the V segment lost 8 bases, leaving 6 bases of the junction unmatched. This CDR3 region has 13 residues. Germline values: CDR1 MDHEN, CDR2 SYDVKM. For the CDR3, the DNA is TGTGCCAGCCGTCAGGGGACAGATGAAAAACTGTTTTTT. This gives the protein CASRQGTDEKLFF. Full variable domain (missing parts from reference TRBV28 and TRBJ1-4): DVKVTQSSRYLVKRTGEKVFLECVQDMDHENMFWYRQDPGLGLRLIYFSYDVKMKEKGDIPEGYSVSREKKERFSLILESASTNQTSMYLCASRQGTDEKLFFGSGTQLSVL.

The chain joins TRBV6-1 to TRBJ1-2, with TRBD1 matching 12 bases. The CDR3 length is 16 residues. Looked up from germline, CDR1 is MNHNS and CDR2 is SASEGT. J gave up 8 bases and V 5 bases, and 12 bases lay outside the gene matches. The CDR3 protein is CASSTRDRGPRRGYTF. The DNA of the CDR3 is TGTGCCAGCAGTACCCGGGACAGGGGGCCTAGACGCGGCTACACCTTC.

This clonotype has a handful of counts. V and J are TRBV7-2 and TRBJ1-5, with D maybe TRBD1 (5 bases). Trimming pared 5 bases from V and 3 bases from J, leaving 14 bases between. The germline V gene has CDR1 SGHTA and CDR2 FQGNSA. This CDR3 is 15 amino acids long. CDR3 protein: CASSPVTGTNQPQHF. CDR3 DNA sequence: TGTGCCAGCAGCCCAGTCACGGGGACCAATCAGCCCCAGCATTTT.

This clonotype was detected a few times. This chain connects TRBV5-1 to TRBJ1-6, with D possibly matching TRBD1 (5 bases). Trimming pared 7 bases from V and 7 bases from J, leaving 9 bases between. The CDR3 contains 12 residues. Germline V CDR1 and CDR2: SGHRS, YFSETQ. The CDR3 loop reads CASRGENSPLHF. The CDR3, as DNA: TGCGCCAGCCGGGGGGAGAATTCACCCCTCCACTTT.

This clonotype was observed a few times. This sequence joins TRBV3-1 and TRBJ1-2; no clear D. The CDR3 sequence is 13 residues long. V lost 0 bases to trimming and J lost 6 bases, with 8 bases between them. Germline loops: CDR1 LGHDT, CDR2 YNNKEL (reference sequence). The CDR3, as DNA: TGTGCCAGCAGCCAAGAGTCGGGTAATGGCTACACCTTC. It translates to CASSQESGNGYTF.

CDR3 DNA: TGTGCCGGGGCTAGAGCAGATACGCAGTATTTT. Translating it yields CAGARADTQYF. J is TRBJ2-3 and V is TRBV7-9; tentatively, D is TRBD1 (5 bases). This CDR3 has 11 amino acids. Between the trimmed V and J ends, which lost 11 bases and 4 bases, there was a span of 10 bases. The V gene's germline CDR1 is SEHNR and CDR2 FQNEAQ (reference sequence). Full variable domain (missing parts from reference TRBV7-9 and TRBJ2-3): DTGVSQNPRHKITKRGQNVTFRCDPISEHNRLYWYRQTLGQGPEFLTYFQNEAQLEKSRLLSDRFSAERPKGSFSTLEIQRTEQGDSAMYLCAGARADTQYFGPGTRLTVL.

This chain connects TRBV28 to TRBJ1-1, with TRBD1 as a possible D gene (6 bases). V lost 6 bases to trimming and J lost 1 base, with 12 bases between them. Germline values: CDR1 MDHEN, CDR2 SYDVKM. CDR3 size: 14 residues. The CDR3 loop is CASRSGVANTEAFF. The DNA of the CDR3 is TGTGCCAGCAGATCAGGGGTCGCGAACACTGAAGCTTTCTTT.

The gene calls are TRBV7-2 and TRBJ1-2; 8 bases are a match to TRBD1. This CDR3 contains 13 residues. Germline assignment: CDR1 SGHTA and CDR2 FQGNSA. J lost 7 bases, V lost 3 bases, and 4 bases had no gene match. The CDR3 protein is CASSFADRAGYTF. As DNA, the CDR3 is TGTGCCAGCAGCTTTGCGGACAGGGCTGGCTACACCTTC.

This clonotype was counted a few times. The chain combines TRBV7-2 with TRBJ2-5, with TRBD2 matching over 8 bases. This CDR3 has 15 residues. CDR1 is SGHTA and CDR2 is FQGNSA in the germline V gene. V dropped 5 bases and J dropped 4; count of bases not matched to a gene: 9. DNA of the CDR3: TGTGCCAGCAGCCCCCAGCGGGAGCTCGGAGAGACCCAGTACTTC. This codes for CASSPQRELGETQYF. The complete variable domain, with remaining parts taken from reference TRBV7-2 and TRBJ2-5, reads GAGVSQSPSNKVTEKGKDVELRCDPISGHTALYWYRQSLGQGLEFLIYFQGNSAPDKSGLPSDRFSAERTGGSVSTLTIQRTQQEDSAVYLCASSPQRELGETQYFGPGTRLLVL.

This clonotype was detected many times. The chain has TRBV3-1 and TRBJ2-7; TRBD2 matches at 13 bases. CDR1 is LGHDT, CDR2 YNNKEL, per germline (reference sequence). V dropped 2 bases and J dropped 5; count of bases not matched to a gene: 3. The CDR3 has 15 residues. CDR3 nucleotides: TGTGCCAGCAGCCAATGGACTAGCGGGGGCAACGAGCAGTACTTC. Residues: CASSQWTSGGNEQYF.

This clonotype turned up a few times. The chain is built from TRBV28 and TRBJ2-5, with 8 bases that match TRBD2. The V segment lost 5 bases and the J segment 1 base; nucleotides outside the gene matches: 9. The CDR3 is made up of 16 amino acids. The germline V gene encodes CDR1 MDHEN and CDR2 SYDVKM. CDR3 sequence (DNA): TGTGCCAGCAGTCCCCACTATAGCGGGGCCCAAGAGACCCAGTACTTC. The encoded protein is CASSPHYSGAQETQYF.

This clonotype has only a few counts. V is TRBV5-1 and J is TRBJ2-7; D might be TRBD1 or TRBD2, each matching 5 bases. Germline values: CDR1 SGHRS, CDR2 YFSETQ. CDR3 size: 16 residues. The V end was cut by 3 bases, the J end by 6 bases, with 22 bases between. The CDR3 is CASSSNPSGRYSEQYV. The CDR3 DNA is TGCGCCAGCAGCTCGAACCCTTCGGGGCGATATAGCGAGCAGTACGTC.

The chain employs TRBV11-2 and TRBJ2-5, with D perhaps matching TRBD2 (6 bases). This CDR3 has 16 amino acids. CDR1 and CDR2 from the germline V gene are SGHAT and FQNNGV. Trimming cost V 1 base and J 2 bases, with 14 bases left between them. In DNA form, the CDR3 reads TGTGCCAGCAGCTTAGTGGCGGGGCCATTACAAGAGACCCAGTACTTC. Residues: CASSLVAGPLQETQYF. The variable domain in full, completed from reference TRBV11-2 and TRBJ2-5, reads EAGVAQSPRYKIIEKRQSVAFWCNPISGHATLYWYQQILGQGPKLLIQFQNNGVVDDSQLPKDRFSAERLKGVDSTLKIQPAKLEDSAVYLCASSLVAGPLQETQYFGPGTRLLVL.

The V call is TRBV6-1, the J call TRBJ2-6; D is possibly TRBD1 (6 bases). Germline V CDR1 and CDR2: MNHNS, SASEGT. V was shortened by 2 bases and J by 0 bases, with 14 bases between the two germline ends. The CDR3 covers 18 residues. CDR3 DNA: TGTGCCAGCAGTGAACGTGGACAGCCATACTCTGGGGCCAACGTCCTGACTTTC. This gives the protein CASSERGQPYSGANVLTF.

The V gene is TRBV12-3 or TRBV12-4, the J gene TRBJ2-4, with D uncertain. This CDR3 region has 13 residues. Trimming shortened V by 2 bases and J by 7 bases, and 9 bases separated the two germline ends. The CDR3 sequence is CASSLLTRNIQYF. In DNA, the CDR3 is TGTGCCAGCAGTTTACTAACAAGGAACATTCAGTACTTC.

The chain is built from TRBV19 and TRBJ2-3; possibly TRBD2 for D (6 bases). Germline assignment: CDR1 LNHDA and CDR2 SQIVND (reference sequence). This CDR3 contains 16 residues. The V gene lost 3 bases and the J gene lost 2 bases, with 15 bases spanning the gap. The CDR3 is CASSILRGTITDTQYF. In DNA form, the CDR3 reads TGTGCCAGTAGTATCCTCCGGGGGACGATCACAGATACGCAGTATTTT.

The table lists this clonotype with a few counts. This chain links TRBV30 with TRBJ1-4; no definite D call. Trimming took 4 bases from V and 10 from J, leaving 16 bases between them. Germline CDR1 reads GTSNPN; CDR2 reads SVGIG (reference sequence). The CDR3 covers 13 residues. CDR3 nucleotides: TGTGCCTGGAACTCGGGAGAGGTCGGAAAACTGTTTTTT. Encoded protein: CAWNSGEVGKLFF.

In its sample, this clonotype was seen a few times. The chain links TRBV5-5 to TRBJ2-1; D call uncertain. Trimming shortened V by 0 bases and J by 6 bases, and 10 bases separated the two germline ends. The length of the CDR3 is 14 residues. Germline V lookup: CDR1 SGHKS, CDR2 YYEKEE (reference sequence). CDR3 in amino acids: CASSLESLPNEQFF. The CDR3 nucleotides read TGTGCCAGCAGCTTGGAGTCACTTCCCAATGAGCAGTTCTTC.

There are many counts of this clonotype. The chain uses TRBV6-5 and TRBJ1-3, with 8 positions matching TRBD1. The CDR3 sequence is 15 residues long. Trimming cost V 6 bases and J 2 bases; bases outside gene matches: 6. Germline lookup yields CDR1 MNHEY and CDR2 SVGAGI. CDR3 bases: TGTGCCAGCAGCCTCCTACAGGGGGCTGGAAACACCATATATTTT. The encoded protein is CASSLLQGAGNTIYF.

This clonotype turned up a few times. The chain links TRBV4-2 to TRBJ2-3, with 8 bases fitting TRBD2. V was pared by 3 bases and J by 7 bases, with 3 bases of the junction left unmatched. The CDR3 sequence is 13 residues long. Germline CDR1 is LGHNA and CDR2 is YNFKEQ. This chain's CDR3 is CASSQSSGNTQYF. CDR3 bases: TGTGCCAGCAGCCAGAGTAGCGGGAATACGCAGTATTTT.

V gene TRBV2 combines with J gene TRBJ2-2, with TRBD2 matching 8 bases. CDR1 and CDR2 from the germline V gene are SNHLY and FYNNEI. Trimming cost V 7 bases and J 6 bases; bases outside gene matches: 4. The CDR3 is made up of 13 amino acids. The CDR3 loop is CASTPRGAGELFF. The CDR3 region has the DNA TGTGCCAGCACCCCGCGGGGGGCCGGGGAGCTGTTTTTT.

The sample holds a few counts of this clonotype. J is TRBJ1-2 and V is TRBV5-6, with 7 bases aligning to TRBD1. V lost 3 bases to trimming and J lost 2 bases; unmatched junction nucleotides: 13. The CDR3 sequence is 17 residues long. CDR1 and CDR2 (germline): SGHDT, YYEEEE. The CDR3 DNA follows: TGTGCCAGCAGCTCTCTTAACCGACAGGGAGGGAACTATGGCTACACCTTC. It yields the protein CASSSLNRQGGNYGYTF.

In this sample, this clonotype turned up a few times. The rearrangement joins TRBV7-3 to TRBJ2-3; 8 bases are a match to TRBD2. The CDR3 is made up of 14 amino acids. V lost 5 bases and J lost 7; bases outside the gene matches: 8. Germline V gene lookup returns CDR1 SGHTA and CDR2 FQGTGA. The CDR3 sequence is CASSLGGEVNTQYF. CDR3 DNA sequence: TGTGCCAGCAGCCTCGGGGGGGAAGTGAATACGCAGTATTTT.

The chain carries TRBV29-1 and TRBJ1-1; 9 positions match TRBD1. The germline CDR1 and CDR2 sequences are SQVTM and ANQGSEA. This CDR3 has 17 amino acids. V lost 4 bases and J lost 4; bases outside the gene matches: 16. The CDR3 loop reads CSVVSSGTGSSRTEAFF. The CDR3 nucleotides are TGCAGCGTTGTTTCCTCCGGGACAGGGTCGTCCCGCACTGAAGCTTTCTTT.

This clonotype was seen more than once but under ten times. The rearrangement joins TRBV20-1 to TRBJ2-3; TRBD2 aligns across 8 bases. The CDR3 length is 13 residues. The V and J ends lost 5 bases and 5 bases, in that order; junction bases with no gene match: 6. Per the germline V gene, CDR1 is DFQATT and CDR2 is SNEGSKA (reference sequence). Here the CDR3 DNA reads TGCAGTGCTCCGGGGGGGCGCGGAGATACGCAGTATTTT. Translation: CSAPGGRGDTQYF.

This clonotype appeared many times. V gene TRBV7-8 combines with J gene TRBJ2-7; no firm D call. The V gene lost 1 base and the J gene lost 6 bases, with 7 bases spanning the gap. CDR1 and CDR2 (germline): SGHVS, FQNEAQ. The CDR3 totals 12 residues. The CDR3 nucleotides are TGTGCCAGCAGCTTAGGAGTTATCGAGCAGTACGTC. This encodes CASSLGVIEQYV.

This clonotype turned up a few times. V gene TRBV10-2 combines with J gene TRBJ2-3; D may correspond to TRBD1 or TRBD2 (6 bases each). CDR1 is WSHSY and CDR2 is SAAADI in the germline V gene. Between the trimmed V and J ends, which lost 1 base and 1 base, there was a span of 9 bases. The CDR3 totals 15 residues. CDR3 protein: CASSEWGAGTDTQYF. DNA for the CDR3: TGCGCCAGCAGTGAGTGGGGGGCAGGCACAGATACGCAGTATTTT.